This paragraph covers one TCR beta chain sequence. This clonotype was observed at least ten times. Its antigen is not yet known. No clone much larger than this one lies a single base away; base qualities are absent. The sample belongs to a study of neurological immune-mediated disorders (dated by TCRdb to between 2019 and 2020). Regarding the complete study: The study compared peripheral blood TCR-beta repertoires of HTLV-I-associated myelopathy (HAM/TSP) patients, multiple sclerosis patients and healthy controls using UMI-based sequencing. Alongside PBMC samples, the set of some 100 TCR-beta libraries contained longitudinal samples, technical triplicates, and paired CD4+ and CD8+ T-cell subsets that had been sorted. The cohort comprised roughly 69 subjects: 15 or so HAM/TSP patients, some 34 multiple sclerosis patients and approximately 20 healthy controls. Longitudinal HAM/TSP and healthy donors had 3 time-points each (roughly 3-45 month intervals). Study-wide conclusions, independent of this receptor: The highest TCR clonal expansion was observed in HAM/TSP patients, whereas the lowest was observed in MS patients, even when compared with healthy controls. Expanded clones from different subjects shared no identical CDR3 amino acid sequences, which suggests that TCR-beta repertoires were private in all groups.

This specimen's time point label, per the study, means: longitudinal time-point 1 (baseline). Blood bank volunteers in Maryland, USA served as the healthy controls. Unsorted PBMC libraries were generated from 2 million PBMCs stored in RNAlater at -80 °C until RNA extraction. Peripheral blood was subjected to Ficoll-Hypaque density gradient centrifugation to isolate PBMCs, which were then cryopreserved in liquid nitrogen. cDNA was synthesized by template-switch 5'RACE using a primer with a 10-nucleotide random unique molecular identifier that tagged each TCR transcript. Over 190 million TCR-beta sequences, covering 15-18 subjects, were produced in each sequencing run. Total RNA was extracted with the RNeasy kit. TCR-beta VDJ regions were amplified with primers for the TCR constant region and the 5'RACE anchor, using the KAPA Real-time Library Amplification kit. Sample indexes and Illumina adaptors were added in a first PCR, after which library yield was increased in a second PCR. After Ampure bead purification, the TCR product of roughly 650 bp was size-selected on a 2% E-gel SizeSelection system. Library quality was checked on a Bioanalyzer, concentration was measured with Qubit, and libraries were quantified with the Kapa Library Quantification kit before pooling. Libraries were sequenced paired-end 2 x 150 bp on an Illumina HiSeq 2500. To increase sequence diversity, roughly 24-30% phiX was spiked into each library pool. On the authors' methods: Quality-filtered reads were processed with the UMI-based MiGEC pipeline, which removed over 85% of raw TCR sequences during error correction. VDJ genes were aligned to IMGT germline references, and each clonotype was defined by a unique CDR3 amino acid sequence together with V-J genes. Clonal expansion, Shannon diversity, and CDR3 relatedness (CalcPairwiseDistances, ClusterSamples) were evaluated with VDJtools, and phylogenetic trees were built with CLCbio workbench. Expanded clones were defined as having at least 8 unique UMIs, based on coefficient-of-variation modelling across technical triplicates. TCRdb reprocessing: public reads trimmed at Q25 with fastp, clones called with MiXCR, in-frame beta chains kept. CDR3 protein sequences are deduplicated, and each keeps its most common genes and DNA. The V and J calls follow TCRdb's processing rather than the paper's. Present in this sample are approximately 49,000 distinct CDR3 sequences, more than 8.5% of which were seen just once. The ten top clones hold roughly 1.6% of the sample.

According to the germline V gene (reference sequence), CDR1 reads SEHNR and CDR2 reads FQNEAQ. V lost 5 bases and J lost 2 bases, and the count of bases not matched to a germline gene is 17. The CDR3 sequence holds 18 residues, the cysteine and phenylalanine included. Left in the record is the CDR3 DNA by itself, 54 bases read in frame from the first base. The sequence was collected from a woman aged 35 to 49 in good health. The sequenced sample was PBMCs. Here the chain combines TRBV7-9 and TRBJ1-1; 7 central nucleotides agree with TRBD1. This receptor carries the CDR3 CASSRLSRFGQDNTEAFF. The sequence in DNA is TGTGCCAGCAGCCGACTCTCCCGTTTCGGACAGGATAACACTGAAGCTTTCTTT.